This entry concerns a single TCR beta chain. Which antigen it targets is not known. No quality values exist for individual bases; no much larger clone is one base distant. This sample is drawn from a study of cytomegalovirus exposure and HLA in healthy donors (dated by TCRdb to between 2016 and 2019). In the study overall: According to a later analysis, one platform produced both the 100 to 150 validation repertoires and the 620 or so repertoires of the first cohort. The study aimed to test whether cataloging public T cell receptors could reveal signatures of past pathogen exposure. High-throughput TCR immunosequencing, statistical association of individual TCRs with disease status, and machine learning were combined to predict cytomegalovirus infection status. In addition to the first cohort of approximately 670 subjects, a separate validation cohort of around 110 different subjects was used.

The library was generated by the immunoSEQ multiplex PCR assay. In the paper's pipeline: A statistical classification framework was built for diagnosing cytomegalovirus status from the catalog of TCR beta chain sequences. Sourced from immuneACCESS, this table was stored by TCRdb with only in-frame sequences that have V and J called. A share of the clones is absent; for the studies checked, an unresolved V gene accounts for under half, and the remainder has no known explanation. V, J and clone size reflect that table, while D and trimming were determined from the DNA. Recorded for this sample are about 220,000 clones; about 90% of them occurred a single time. About 2.9% of the sample lies in the top ten. The donors belonged to the validation cohort of over a hundred subjects, which was separate from the roughly 700-subject first cohort. Points the paper makes about the study in general: All 120 or so repertoires were used to score co-occurrence in the validation cohort in a later analysis, because that analysis had no HLA typing for the cohort. In vitro tests confirmed that a few of the cytomegalovirus-associated TCR beta chains recognize cytomegalovirus antigens. Most TCR sequences were seen in very few donors, while some public TCRs were found in many individuals. According to the authors, the approach could potentially be generalized to other disease states and immunological phenotypes. A later analysis found that TCRs clustered in the first cohort also tended to co-occur in the 120 validation repertoires, with 90% to 95% of cluster scores above 0. In both the original and validation cohorts, the classifier was reported to diagnose cytomegalovirus status with high specificity and sensitivity. In the study, approximately 150 TCR beta chains were listed as associated with cytomegalovirus.

Sequenced sample: PBMCs. This TCR derives from a woman younger than 35 in good health and CMV-seronegative.

The CDR3 amino acid sequence is: CASSSHRSYEQYF. In nucleotide form, the sequence is TGTGCCAGCAGTAGTCACAGGAGCTACGAGCAGTACTTC. The sequence is built from TRBV28 and TRBJ2-7; the D gene is possibly TRBD1, with 5 bases matching. Sequences MDHEN (CDR1) and SYDVKM (CDR2) are obtained from the germline V gene. The V and J ends are trimmed by 5 bases and 3 bases, leaving 11 bases between them. From the cysteine through the phenylalanine, the CDR3 covers 13 amino acids. The read is trimmed to its CDR3 DNA, 39 bases read in frame from base 1.